What follows are 14 T cell receptor beta chains derived from one specimen sequenced in a study of blood T cells in healthy people across ages. Combining a sample-barcoded 5' primer with a J-beta primer mix, a second PCR ran for roughly 6 to 12 cycles. In TCRdb, the 5' RACE reads were re-called with MiXCR into one record per CDR3 protein. The sample records about 760,000 distinct CDR3 sequences, approximately 60% being singletons. The sequenced sample consisted of blood. The receptor source for this set is a man in his forties or fifties in good health.

This clonotype has at least ten counts. The chain couples TRBV10-3 to TRBJ2-5; D remains ambiguous. The germline V gene encodes CDR1 ENHRY and CDR2 SYGVKD. The ends were cut back, 10 bases at V and 0 bases at J, with 9 bases in the middle. CDR3 size: 12 residues. The CDR3 here is CATLGDQETQYF. Written as DNA, the CDR3 is TGTGCCACCCTAGGCGACCAAGAGACCCAGTACTTC.

There are a few counts of this clonotype. The chain couples TRBV9 to TRBJ2-3, with a tentative D call TRBD1 (5 bases). Per the germline V gene, CDR1 is SGDLS and CDR2 is YYNGEE. This CDR3 comprises 15 residues. The V end was cut by 3 bases, the J end by 6 bases, with 17 bases between. The CDR3, as DNA: TGTGCCAGCAGCGCAGAAGACAGTTCACAGGATACGCAGTATTTT. Protein: CASSAEDSSQDTQYF.

The rearrangement uses TRBV5-1 and TRBJ1-6; 8 nucleotides align to TRBD1. V trimming: 4 bases; J trimming: 8 bases; junction bases outside the gene matches: 8. This CDR3 has 15 residues. The germline CDR1 and CDR2 sequences are SGHRS and YFSETQ. The CDR3 sequence is CASSPDRASDSPLHF. The CDR3 DNA reads as TGCGCCAGCAGCCCGGACAGGGCATCTGATTCACCCCTCCACTTT.

The CDR3 region has the DNA TGTGCCAGCCCCCCTCAGGGCAGCCTACTGACAGATACGCAGTATTTT. This gives the protein CASPPQGSLLTDTQYF. The V and J genes are TRBV6-1 and TRBJ2-3, with D possibly being TRBD1 (5 bases). CDR3 length: 16 amino acids. Germline V CDR1 and CDR2: MNHNS, SASEGT. V lost 8 bases and J lost 3, with 21 bases in between.

The chain links TRBV20-1 to TRBJ2-3, with TRBD1 identical over 9 bases. This CDR3 comprises 14 residues. Germline-derived CDR1 and CDR2 are DFQATT and SNEGSKA (reference sequence). After removal of 4 bases from V and 4 bases from J, the junction contained 6 bases not matched to a gene. CDR3 sequence (DNA): TGCAGTGCTACGCGGGACAGGGCGGCAGATACGCAGTATTTT. Translation gives CSATRDRAADTQYF.

The genes are TRBV30 and TRBJ2-4; no definite D call. Trimming shortened V by 1 base and J by 5 bases, and 3 bases separated the two germline ends. From germline, CDR1 is GTSNPN and CDR2 SVGIG (reference sequence). The CDR3 has 11 amino acids. The CDR3 sequence is CAWSEQNIQYF. In DNA form, the CDR3 reads TGTGCCTGGAGTGAACAAAACATTCAGTACTTC.

The chain carries TRBV14 and TRBJ2-3, with D unclear. The CDR3 is 14 residues long. Germline loops: CDR1 SGHDN, CDR2 FVKESK. V lost 3 bases to trimming and J lost 6 bases, with 13 bases between them. The CDR3 region has the DNA TGTGCCAGCAGCCAGCTACTTACCTGGGATACGCAGTATTTT. Protein: CASSQLLTWDTQYF.

The rearrangement links TRBV5-1 to TRBJ2-3; D is undetermined. Per germline, CDR1 SGHRS and CDR2 YFSETQ. This CDR3 has 14 residues. V lost 0 bases to trimming and J lost 6 bases, with 11 bases between them. The CDR3, as DNA: TGCGCCAGCAGCTTGGCCCTCCCCACGGATACGCAGTATTTT. Its protein is CASSLALPTDTQYF. Based on the CDR3 plus reference TRBV5-1 and TRBJ2-3, the full variable domain is KAGVTQTPRYLIKTRGQQVTLSCSPISGHRSVSWYQQTPGQGLQFLFEYFSETQRNKGNFPGRFSGRQFSNSRSEMNVSTLELGDSALYLCASSLALPTDTQYFGPGTRLTVL.

This chain links TRBV20-1 with TRBJ1-2, with a weak D call TRBD1 (5 bases). Trimming removed 2 bases at V and 6 bases at J, with 16 bases between. The CDR3 is 14 amino acids. Germline V gene lookup returns CDR1 DFQATT and CDR2 SNEGSKA (reference sequence). DNA for the CDR3: TGCAGTGCTAGACCCCCAACACCCAGGGATGGCTACACCTTC. Its translation is CSARPPTPRDGYTF.

The chain links TRBV6-6 to TRBJ2-2, with 14 bases lining up with TRBD2. CDR1 and CDR2 (germline): MNHNY, SVGAGI (reference sequence). Germline trimming cut 7 bases from V and 1 base from J; bases unmatched to any gene: 5. The CDR3 has 17 residues. The chain's CDR3 is CASNPGLAGENTGELFF. The CDR3 coding sequence is TGTGCCAGCAATCCGGGACTAGCGGGAGAGAACACCGGGGAGCTGTTTTTT.

This clonotype has a handful of counts. The rearrangement joins TRBV15 to TRBJ1-4; D is possibly TRBD1 (6 bases). V was pared by 0 bases and J by 4 bases, with 12 bases between. The CDR3 length is 16 residues. CDR1 is LNHNV, CDR2 YYDKDF, per germline (reference sequence). Here the CDR3 DNA reads TGTGCCACCAGCAGAGAGCGGGGGGCGATTAATGAAAAACTGTTTTTT. Translating it yields CATSRERGAINEKLFF.

The V and J genes are TRBV5-6 and TRBJ2-6; perhaps TRBD2 as D (6 bases). Germline values: CDR1 SGHDT, CDR2 YYEEEE. V was cut by 3 bases and J by 2 bases, with 24 bases left in between. The length of the CDR3 is 20 residues. The DNA of the CDR3 is TGTGCCAGCAGCTCCTACCTAATGGGAGGTGGAGGGGCTGGGGCCAACGTCCTGACTTTC. The encoded protein is CASSSYLMGGGGAGANVLTF.

A note on this clonotype: This may stem from a read error, because a much larger clone lies one nucleotide away. This chain uses TRBV4-3 with TRBJ2-7; 7 nucleotides match TRBD1. The germline V gene has CDR1 LGHNA and CDR2 YSLEER. This CDR3 spans 15 amino acids. V trimming: 0 bases; J trimming: 5 bases; junction bases outside the gene matches: 7. The CDR3 coding sequence is TGCGCCAGCAGCCAAGAGCACAGGGGTTGCGACGAGCAGTACTTC. Amino acid sequence: CASSQEHRGCDEQYF.

This clonotype was seen a few times. This chain uses TRBV7-6 with TRBJ1-5, with D unresolved. CDR3 size: 14 residues. The germline V gene has CDR1 SGHVS and CDR2 FNYEAQ. V was clipped by 0 bases and J by 2 bases, with 5 bases between them. The CDR3 region is CASSLAKGNQPQHF. DNA for the CDR3: TGTGCCAGCAGCTTAGCGAAGGGCAATCAGCCCCAGCATTTT. Based on the CDR3 plus reference TRBV7-6 and TRBJ1-5, the full variable domain is GAGVSQSPRYKVTKRGQDVALRCDPISGHVSLYWYRQALGQGPEFLTYFNYEAQQDKSGLPNDRFSAERPEGSISTLTIQRTEQRDSAMYRCASSLAKGNQPQHFGDGTRLSIL.